These T cell receptor beta chains were read from a single sample in a study of breast tumors, draining lymph nodes, adjacent tissues. TCRdb analysed the multiplex PCR reads with MiXCR anew, one entry per CDR3 protein. The sample holds under 300,000 distinct CDR3 sequences, less than 35% seen once. Sequenced: axillary lymph node tissue. These receptors all stem from a female donor with breast cancer. Some clones in this sample may be carry-over from other donors' samples. Both conserved end residues are part of each CDR3. The D gene is left open where the match is weak. For some rows the clone size is stated as once, few or many, or as a class when expanded; others skip it.

TRBV5-5,TRBD1,12,TRBJ2-7,.,TGTGCCAGCAGCTGGACAGGAACCGAGCAGTACTTC,CASSWTGTEQYF
TRBV10-2,.,13,TRBJ2-7,many,TGCGCCAGCAGTGAGTCTGGATGGAGCGAGCAGTACTTC,CASSESGWSEQYF
TRBV10-1,.,12,TRBJ2-7,many,TGCGCCAGCAGCATGGCGCGGGGCGAGCAGTACTTC,CASSMARGEQYF
TRBV20-1,.,15,TRBJ1-6,many,TGCAGTGCTAGAGTACGCAGCTCCTATAATTCACCCCTCCACTTT,CSARVRSSYNSPLHF
TRBV6-6,.,16,TRBJ1-2,many,TGTGCCAGCAGTCACTCGACACGCGCGTCAGAGGGAGGCTACACCTTC,CASSHSTRASEGGYTF
TRBV25-1,.,13,TRBJ2-1,many,TGTGCCAGCAGTGAAGCAAACTACAATGAGCAGTTCTTC,CASSEANYNEQFF
TRBV5-4,.,13,TRBJ2-7,few,TGTGCCAGCACCCCCACCAACTCCTACGAGCAGTACTTC,CASTPTNSYEQYF
TRBV7-8,.,14,TRBJ1-5,many,TGTGCCAGCAGGGCCCCGGGGCTAAATCAGCCCCAGCATTTT,CASRAPGLNQPQHF
TRBV14,.,14,TRBJ2-5,few,TGTGCCAGCAGCCAATGGGGCAGAGAAGAGACCCAGTCCTTC,CASSQWGREETQSF
TRBV20-1,TRBD1,15,TRBJ2-3,many,TGCAGTGCTATACGCCGGGACAGAATCACAGATACGCAGTATTTT,CSAIRRDRITDTQYF
TRBV11-1,.,16,TRBJ2-5,.,TGTGCCAGCAGCCCCACTTTTGGGCCCCAGGCGGAGACCCAGTACTTC,CASSPTFGPQAETQYF
TRBV20-1,TRBD1,14,TRBJ2-3,.,TGCAGTGCCCGAGGACAGGGGGCGACAGATACGCAGTATTTT,CSARGQGATDTQYF
TRBV28,.,12,TRBJ2-5,many,TGTGCCAGCAGTTTTGTATTGGAGACCCAGTACTTC,CASSFVLETQYF
TRBV6-5,.,16,TRBJ2-6,many,TGTGCCAGCAGCCGGGGACGGAACACTGGGGCCAACGTCCTGACTTTC,CASSRGRNTGANVLTF
TRBV7-2,.,13,TRBJ2-3,.,TGTGCCAGCGTGCCGGGGGTCGCAGATACGCAGTATTTT,CASVPGVADTQYF
TRBV20-1,.,12,TRBJ1-2,many,TGCAGTGCTAGAAAAGGGCAACAACCGATCACCTTC,CSARKGQQPITF
TRBV20-1,.,15,TRBJ2-3,many,TGCAGTGCTAAGGGAAGCGGGACAAACACAGATACGCAGTATTTT,CSAKGSGTNTDTQYF
TRBV5-6,TRBD1,14,TRBJ2-5,many,TGTGCCAGCAGGGAGACAGGGGGGCGAGAGACCCAGTACTTC,CASRETGGRETQYF
TRBV7-8,.,15,TRBJ2-1,many,TGTGCCAGCAGCTTCGAGCTAAGGGGGTACAATGAGCAGTTCTTC,CASSFELRGYNEQFF
TRBV7-3,TRBD1,15,TRBJ2-3,many,TGTGCCAGCAGCTTCAACAGGGGGCGCACAGATACGCAGTATTTT,CASSFNRGRTDTQYF
TRBV5-1,TRBD1,17,TRBJ2-7,many,TGCGCCAGCAGCCCCCTACGTCCGGGACAGGGGTTGTACGAGCAGTACTTC,CASSPLRPGQGLYEQYF
TRBV19,.,17,TRBJ2-3,many,TGTGCCAGTAGTTACCTCCTCTCCGGGGCCAGCACAGATACGCAGTATTTT,CASSYLLSGASTDTQYF
TRBV5-1,TRBD1,13,TRBJ1-4,.,TGCGCCAGCAGCGTGGACAGGGGTGAAAAACTGTTTTTT,CASSVDRGEKLFF
TRBV12-3/TRBV12-4,.,14,TRBJ1-5,many,TGTGCCAGCAGTTTAGCGGGGGGAATTCAGCCCCAGCATTTT,CASSLAGGIQPQHF
TRBV7-3,TRBD2,15,TRBJ2-2,many,TGTGCCAGCAGCCAGGGGCTAGCGGGAACGGGGGAGCTGTTTTTT,CASSQGLAGTGELFF
TRBV11-2,TRBD2,17,TRBJ2-5,many,TGTGCCAGCAGCTTGCCGACTAGCGGGAGGGCTCGGGAGACCCAGTACTTC,CASSLPTSGRARETQYF
TRBV10-2,.,15,TRBJ1-2,many,TGCGCCAGCAGTGAGCTGTCGACAGCTAACTATGGCTACACCTTC,CASSELSTANYGYTF
TRBV12-5,TRBD1,15,TRBJ2-7,many,TGTGCTAGTGGAACGGGGACAGGCCTGAACTACGAGCAGTACTTC,CASGTGTGLNYEQYF
TRBV6-6,TRBD2,15,TRBJ2-1,.,TGTGCCAGCAGTTACCCTAGCGGGGGGGGGGATGAGCAGTTCTTC,CASSYPSGGGDEQFF
TRBV20-1,TRBD1,15,TRBJ1-4,many,TGCAGTGCGACCGGGACAGGGTTCTTTAATGAAAAACTGTTTTTT,CSATGTGFFNEKLFF
TRBV15,TRBD2,16,TRBJ2-3,.,TGTGCCACCAGCAGAGGCAGCGGGGGGGACACAGATACGCAGTATTTT,CATSRGSGGDTDTQYF
TRBV7-2,TRBD1,15,TRBJ1-2,once,TGTGCCAGCAGCTTGGATGGGACAGGGTCGGGTGGCTACACCTTC,CASSLDGTGSGGYTF
TRBV25-1,TRBD1,14,TRBJ1-2,.,TGTGCCAGCAGAAGGACAGGGGGTAACTATGGCTACACCTTC,CASRRTGGNYGYTF
TRBV7-9,TRBD2,15,TRBJ2-1,many,TGTGCCAGCAGCACTGACGGGGGGGCCCTCAGTGAGCAGTTCTTC,CASSTDGGALSEQFF
TRBV14,.,15,TRBJ1-3,many,TGTGCCAGCAGCCACCGGGCTGGGACTGGAAACACCATATATTTT,CASSHRAGTGNTIYF
TRBV7-8,TRBD1,13,TRBJ2-5,few,TGTGCCAGCAGCTTACGAGAAATGGGACAGGCGTGGTTC,CASSLREMGQAWF
TRBV11-2,TRBD1,14,TRBJ2-7,many,TGTGCCAGCAGGGTTGGACAGGGCTTCTACGAGCAGTACTTC,CASRVGQGFYEQYF
TRBV24-1,TRBD2,18,TRBJ2-7,many,TGTGCCACCAGTGATTTATTCTCAGGGACTAGCGGGAGGTACGAGCAGTACTTC,CATSDLFSGTSGRYEQYF
TRBV12-5,.,14,TRBJ1-4,medium-sized,TGTGCTAGTGGCCCTGGGGGGATTGAAGAAAAACTGTTTTTT,CASGPGGIEEKLFF
TRBV5-1,.,14,TRBJ2-1,many,TGCGCCAGCAGATTCTTCTCAGGGGTCGATGAGCAGTTCTTC,CASRFFSGVDEQFF
TRBV6-2/TRBV6-3,.,15,TRBJ1-5,few,TGTGCCAGCAGCTTGGGACTTCAGAACAATCAGCCCCAGCATTTT,CASSLGLQNNQPQHF
TRBV19,TRBD2,15,TRBJ2-6,.,TGTGCCAGTAGTGTGGGACTAGCGGGGGGTAACGTCCTGACTTTC,CASSVGLAGGNVLTF
TRBV6-5,TRBD2,15,TRBJ2-7,.,TGTGCCAGCAGTTACTTTGCGGGGGGTACCTACGAGCAGTACTTC,CASSYFAGGTYEQYF
TRBV7-6,.,18,TRBJ2-1,many,TGTGCCAGCAGCCGAGCAGGCGGGGCCAACCCATCCTACAATGAGCAGTTCTTC,CASSRAGGANPSYNEQFF
TRBV7-3,.,14,TRBJ1-6,many,TGTGCCAGCAGCTCCACCGAAAGAGGGTCACCCCTCCACTTT,CASSSTERGSPLHF
TRBV20-1,.,13,TRBJ1-2,few,TGCAGTGCTAGAGATGATAGGAACTATGCCTACACCTTC,CSARDDRNYAYTF
TRBV2,.,14,TRBJ2-3,many,TGTGCCAGCAGTTCGGGACATCCTACAGATACGCAGTATTTT,CASSSGHPTDTQYF
TRBV6-5,TRBD2,17,TRBJ2-7,.,TGTGCCAGCAGTTACTTCTTCGGCGACGGGGGGGCCTACGAGCAGTACTTC,CASSYFFGDGGAYEQYF
TRBV5-1,TRBD1,17,TRBJ2-6,many,TGCGCCAGCTCGGCCGGGACAGGGGGCTCTGGGGCCAACGTCCTGACTTTC,CASSAGTGGSGANVLTF
TRBV7-3,TRBD2,15,TRBJ2-5,.,TGTGCCAGCAGATACGGGACTAGCGGGGCAGAGACCCAGTACTTC,CASRYGTSGAETQYF
TRBV2,.,14,TRBJ1-5,.,TGTGCCAGCAGTGGGGCGGGGGGGAATCAGCCCCAGCATTTT,CASSGAGGNQPQHF
TRBV7-2,.,20,TRBJ1-5,many,TGTGCCAGCAGCTTAGGGGGATGGAACAGGGAGGGTTATAGCAATCAGCCCCAGCATTTT,CASSLGGWNREGYSNQPQHF
TRBV20-1,.,15,TRBJ2-3,many,TGCAGTGCTCTCAAGGAGGAATGGGTCACAGATACGCAGTATTTT,CSALKEEWVTDTQYF